This T cell receptor beta chain was sequenced for a study of T cell responses to AZD1222 COVID-19 vaccine. CDR1 is SGHAT and CDR2 is FQNNGV in the germline V gene. The CDR3 loop spans 12 amino acids. V gave up 0 bases and J gave up 7 bases, with 6 bases separating them. General observations from the study: Two AZD1222 administrations were followed by greater Spike-specific TCR breadth and depth. The study reported that nearly half of spike-specific TCRs target unmutated variant regions. Donor demographics were predominantly white British with a female majority; clonal diversity may be underestimated.

A word on this clone: Its antigen is as yet unknown.

This table comes from immunoSEQ multiplex PCR, and its TCRdb copy is limited to in-frame clones, with some not included. The sample consists of tens of thousands of clones, about four fifths of them appearing once. The source was peripheral blood, collected 28 days after the second AZD1222 dose. The receptor comes from an adult who received the AZD1222 COVID-19 vaccine. The chain couples TRBV11-2 to TRBJ1-2; D not certain. CDR3 in amino acids: CASSLDGFGYTF. DNA of the CDR3: TGTGCCAGCAGCTTAGACGGTTTTGGCTACACCTTC.